Below, one TCR beta chain is given with its context. This clone was seen only a few times. Its specific antigen is unknown. Within one base of it there is no much larger clone, and no base qualities were kept. V sheds 2 bases and J sheds 5 bases, leaving 12 bases between their ends. The germline V gene specifies KGHSH as CDR1 and LQKENI as CDR2. The CDR3 has 14 amino acids, counting the end cysteine and phenylalanine. Only CDR3 DNA is held: 42 bases, read in frame from base 1. The sample belongs to a study of blood T cell repertoires in COVID-19 (dated by TCRdb to 2019 to 2021). Study-wide context: Samples from collaborators originated in the United States, Italy and Spain and spanned both the acute and convalescent phases of COVID-19. A de-identified subject ID, COVID-19 status, age in years and sex were almost always included in the sample metadata. Samples came from the ongoing ImmuneRACE study (first 160 participants) plus 1,254 subjects from 6 global collaborators. Where HLA class I and class II types were available, the types were taken from metadata supplied by the sample provider, not from assay-based typing. Deeply sampled blood TCRbeta repertoires from subjects exposed to, actively infected with, or recovered from COVID-19 were included in the dataset. The prospective study material was composed of cDNA or gDNA derived from T cells, B-cell-depleted T cells, or PBMCs. The repertoires were released in a freely available public database meant as a resource for research on the immune response to SARS-CoV-2. The study at large found these results: The amount of clinical and demographic metadata varied by source and participant and was provided uncurated.

The collaborating institutions used their own protocols to collect whole blood in K2EDTA tubes. Collaborator samples were shipped for TCRbeta analysis as frozen whole blood, isolated PBMCs, or DNA extracted from either sample type. TCRbeta CDR3 regions were amplified from genomic DNA by means of the immunoSEQ Assay, a bias-controlled multiplex PCR. The authors processed their data as follows. Nucleated cell counts per sample were estimated from amplification of reference gene primers within the assay. To quantify the absolute abundance of each unique TCRbeta CDR3 rearrangement, sequence reads were collapsed and filtered. For each sample, productive Simpson clonality was calculated as the square root of Simpson's diversity index across productive rearrangements. Drawn from immuneACCESS, this table holds only the in-frame rearrangements with V and J called that TCRdb kept. Clones are partly lost; checked studies trace under half to an unresolved V gene and leave the rest unexplained. The V and J calls and clone size come from that table; D and trimming were worked out from the DNA. A total of around 200,000 clones appear in this sample, roughly 85% of them only once. Of the sample, more than 3% is held by the ten largest clones.

The chain is made from TRBV18 and TRBJ1-2, with an unclear D gene assignment. This TCR was sampled from a man aged 60 to 69 with acute or convalescent COVID-19. What was sequenced was peripheral blood. CDR3 sequence: CASSPIPGGYGYTF. The DNA sequence follows: TGTGCCAGCTCACCAATCCCGGGAGGGTATGGCTACACCTTC.